The 12 T cell receptor beta chains in this list originate from one sample, sequenced in a study of control samples from healthy donors and cancer patients. Repertoires were generated with immunoSEQ multiplex PCR, while TCRdb's copy carries only in-frame clones and drops some. The sample holds 190,000 or so clones, roughly 93% seen once. What was sequenced was blood. These receptors all stem from a man younger than 35 in good health.

The chain has TRBV24-1 and TRBJ1-2, with D possibly being TRBD1 (6 bases). This CDR3 is 14 amino acids long. Germline CDR1 reads KGHDR; CDR2 reads SFDVKD. V was pared by 1 base and J by 7 bases, with 12 bases between. The CDR3 DNA reads as TGTGCCACCAGTGATTTAACGGGGGCGGGTGGCTACACCTTC. This translates into CATSDLTGAGGYTF.

The chain carries TRBV5-4 and TRBJ1-2; D is uncertain. V dropped 4 bases and J dropped 2 bases, with 15 bases sitting between them. The germline gives CDR1 SGHNT, CDR2 YYREEE (reference sequence). The length of the CDR3 is 15 residues. The CDR3 DNA is TGTGCCAGCAGCCCCGGCGGCCACGGGAACTATGGCTACACCTTC. Protein sequence: CASSPGGHGNYGYTF.

The rearrangement joins TRBV7-9 to TRBJ2-7, with 7 bases matching TRBD1. The CDR3 contains 15 residues. J was trimmed by 1 base and V by 5 bases; bases with no gene match: 8. The germline V gene encodes CDR1 SEHNR and CDR2 FQNEAQ (reference sequence). CDR3 protein: CASSEGTAVSYEQYF. For the CDR3, the DNA is TGTGCCAGCAGCGAAGGGACAGCCGTTTCCTACGAGCAGTACTTC. The variable domain in full, with the rest retrieved from reference TRBV7-9 and TRBJ2-7, is DTGVSQNPRHKITKRGQNVTFRCDPISEHNRLYWYRQTLGQGPEFLTYFQNEAQLEKSRLLSDRFSAERPKGSFSTLEIQRTEQGDSAMYLCASSEGTAVSYEQYFGPGTRLTVT.

The chain carries TRBV7-3 and TRBJ2-2; D is undetermined. The CDR3 runs to 16 residues. The V end was cut by 2 bases, the J end by 0 bases, with 10 bases between. Germline V gene data show CDR1 as SGHTA and CDR2 as FQGTGA. Here the CDR3 DNA reads TGTGCCAGCAGCTTACTAGTACCGCCGAACACCGGGGAGCTGTTTTTT. The encoded protein is CASSLLVPPNTGELFF.

The chain carries TRBV12-5 and TRBJ1-5; TRBD1 agrees at 7 bases. Trimming removed 1 base from V and 7 bases from J; junction bases left unmatched: 4. Germline CDR1 is LGHNT and CDR2 is FRNRAP. The CDR3 spans 14 residues. The CDR3 reads CASGLGQGSQPQHF. CDR3 nucleotides: TGTGCTAGTGGTTTGGGACAGGGCAGCCAGCCCCAGCATTTT.

The chain employs TRBV6-5 and TRBJ1-4; D not resolved. The germline gives CDR1 MNHEY, CDR2 SVGAGI. This CDR3 comprises 15 residues. Trimming stripped 3 bases from V and 0 bases from J, with 8 bases between. DNA for the CDR3: TGTGCCAGCAGTTATTACGGATCAACTAATGAAAAACTGTTTTTT. It codes for CASSYYGSTNEKLFF.

The V call is TRBV7-9, the J call TRBJ1-1; TRBD1 matches at 8 bases. V gave up 1 base and J gave up 3 bases; unmatched junction bases: 4. Germline V gene data show CDR1 as SEHNR and CDR2 as FQNEAQ (reference sequence). The CDR3 is 15 residues long. In DNA, the CDR3 is TGTGCCAGCAGCTTAGACAGGGGGGCCCACACTGAAGCTTTCTTT. Translated, it gives CASSLDRGAHTEAFF. Together with reference TRBV7-9 and TRBJ1-1, the CDR3 gives the full variable domain: DTGVSQNPRHKITKRGQNVTFRCDPISEHNRLYWYRQTLGQGPEFLTYFQNEAQLEKSRLLSDRFSAERPKGSFSTLEIQRTEQGDSAMYLCASSLDRGAHTEAFFGQGTRLTVV.

V is TRBV19 and J is TRBJ1-5; TRBD1 is a possible D gene (5 bases). This CDR3 region has 17 residues. CDR1 is LNHDA, CDR2 SQIVND, per germline (reference sequence). Trimming removed 8 bases from V and 0 bases from J, with 20 bases in between. Written as DNA, the CDR3 is TGTGCCAGTGTCCCACGGGGGATTGCGTATAGCAATCAGCCCCAGCATTTT. Translation: CASVPRGIAYSNQPQHF.

V and J are TRBV7-9 and TRBJ2-3, with D uncertain. Per the germline V gene, CDR1 is SEHNR and CDR2 is FQNEAQ (reference sequence). V was shortened by 1 base and J by 1 base, with 3 bases between the two germline ends. The CDR3 has 13 residues. The CDR3 DNA sequence: TGTGCCAGCAGCTTAGACGGCACAGATACGCAGTATTTT. Protein product: CASSLDGTDTQYF.

The chain combines TRBV2 with TRBJ1-2; D remains ambiguous. Germline V gives CDR1 SNHLY, CDR2 FYNNEI. V lost 8 bases and J 3 bases, leaving 13 bases between the germline ends. This CDR3 has 13 residues. The CDR3 nucleotides read TGTGCCAGCCAAATTGAGGACCACTATGGCTACACCTTC. This codes for CASQIEDHYGYTF.

The chain is built from TRBV6-1 and TRBJ2-3, with TRBD2 matching over 10 bases. Unmatched junction bases numbered 5, after V lost 0 bases and J lost 2 bases. This CDR3 has 17 amino acids. The germline V gene has CDR1 MNHNS and CDR2 SASEGT. CDR3 sequence reads: CASSEASSGGVTDTQYF. The CDR3 DNA sequence: TGTGCCAGCAGTGAAGCCTCTAGCGGGGGCGTCACAGATACGCAGTATTTT.

The chain is built from TRBV12-3 or TRBV12-4 and TRBJ1-2; TRBD1 might be the D (5 bases). The CDR3 spans 13 residues. V lost 7 bases, J lost 5 bases, and 14 bases lay in between. This chain's CDR3 is CASTAGNRYGYTF. The CDR3 nucleotides read TGTGCCAGCACAGCTGGAAACAGGTATGGCTACACCTTC.